The clone carrying this T cell receptor (beta chain) occurred a few times. Its target is not known. The source of the sample is a study of T cells after yellow fever vaccination. Notes on the study in general: Most primary-vaccination clones reappeared after the booster (approximately 97% CD4, approximately 88% CD8).

V gave up 2 bases and J gave up 6 bases; unmatched junction bases: 7. The CDR3 totals 14 residues. Per germline, CDR1 SGHTA and CDR2 FQGNSA. TCRdb used MiXCR to reprocess the 5' RACE reads, holding one entry per CDR3 protein. Of roughly 500,000 distinct CDR3 sequences in the sample, approximately 21% were seen once. The material sequenced was PBMCs, taken 15 days after the yellow fever booster vaccination. The chain uses TRBV7-2 and TRBJ2-7, with 7 bases that match TRBD2. The source of this sequence is a man aged 25 to 40 who received the YFV17D yellow fever vaccine. The CDR3: CASSLLAAGLEQYF. The CDR3 coding sequence is TGTGCCAGCAGCTTACTCGCAGCGGGACTCGAGCAGTACTTC.